This T cell receptor beta chain was identified during a study of monozygotic twins with inflammatory bowel disease. Germline CDR1 MNHEY, CDR2 SVGAGI. This CDR3 is 14 amino acids long. Using the 5' RACE reads, TCRdb records one entry per CDR3 protein without DNA. Its listing shows some 440,000 distinct CDR3 sequences. The rearrangement joins TRBV6-5 to TRBJ2-7; with no DNA, the TCRdb D assignment of TRBD1 cannot be verified. The sequencing sample was made of blood. The sequence was collected from a human donor with ulcerative colitis or Crohn's disease, or a healthy co-twin of an affected twin (not recorded which). The CDR3 here is CASTFDGTSYEQYF.